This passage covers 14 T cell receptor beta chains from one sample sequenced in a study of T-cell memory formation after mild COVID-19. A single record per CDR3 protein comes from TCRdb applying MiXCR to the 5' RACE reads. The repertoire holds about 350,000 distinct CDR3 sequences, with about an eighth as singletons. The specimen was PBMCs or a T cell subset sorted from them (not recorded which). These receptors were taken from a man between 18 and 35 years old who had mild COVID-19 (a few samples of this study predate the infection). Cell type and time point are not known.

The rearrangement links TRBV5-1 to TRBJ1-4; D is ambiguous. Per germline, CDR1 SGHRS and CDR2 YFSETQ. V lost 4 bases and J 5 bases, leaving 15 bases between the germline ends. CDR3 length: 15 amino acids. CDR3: CASSPEGVLNEKLFF. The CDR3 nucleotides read TGCGCCAGCAGCCCCGAAGGTGTATTAAATGAAAAACTGTTTTTT.

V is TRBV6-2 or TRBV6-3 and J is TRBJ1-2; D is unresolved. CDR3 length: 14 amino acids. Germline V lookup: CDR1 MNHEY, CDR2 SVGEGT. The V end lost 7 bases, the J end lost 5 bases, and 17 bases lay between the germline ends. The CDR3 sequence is CASTPTDWTYGYTF. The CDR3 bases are TGTGCCAGCACCCCAACGGACTGGACTTATGGCTACACCTTC.

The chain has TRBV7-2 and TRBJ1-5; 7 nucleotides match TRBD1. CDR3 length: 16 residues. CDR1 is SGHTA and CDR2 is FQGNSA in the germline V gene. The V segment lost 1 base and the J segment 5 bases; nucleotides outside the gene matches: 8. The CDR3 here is CASSLVYDREDQPQHF. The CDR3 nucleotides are TGTGCCAGCAGCTTAGTCTACGACAGGGAGGATCAGCCCCAGCATTTT.

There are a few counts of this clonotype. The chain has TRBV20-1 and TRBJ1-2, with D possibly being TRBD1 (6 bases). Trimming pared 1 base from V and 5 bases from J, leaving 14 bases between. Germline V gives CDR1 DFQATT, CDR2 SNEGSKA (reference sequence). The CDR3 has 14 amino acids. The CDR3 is CSARVGASLYGYTF. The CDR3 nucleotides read TGCAGTGCTAGAGTGGGGGCCTCGTTATATGGCTACACCTTC.

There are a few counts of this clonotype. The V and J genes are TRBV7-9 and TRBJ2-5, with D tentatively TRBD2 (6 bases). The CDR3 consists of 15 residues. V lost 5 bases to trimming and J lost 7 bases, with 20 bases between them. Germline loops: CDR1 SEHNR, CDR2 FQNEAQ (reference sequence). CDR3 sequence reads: CASSPGQGKEGTQYF. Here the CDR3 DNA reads TGTGCCAGCAGCCCAGGGCAGGGCAAGGAGGGGACCCAGTACTTC.

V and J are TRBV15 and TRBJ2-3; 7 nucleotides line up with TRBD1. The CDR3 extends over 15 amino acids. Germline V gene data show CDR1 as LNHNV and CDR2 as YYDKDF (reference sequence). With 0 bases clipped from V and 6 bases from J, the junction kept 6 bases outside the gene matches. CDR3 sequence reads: CATSREGRGSDTQYF. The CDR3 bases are TGTGCCACCAGCAGAGAGGGCAGGGGGTCTGATACGCAGTATTTT.

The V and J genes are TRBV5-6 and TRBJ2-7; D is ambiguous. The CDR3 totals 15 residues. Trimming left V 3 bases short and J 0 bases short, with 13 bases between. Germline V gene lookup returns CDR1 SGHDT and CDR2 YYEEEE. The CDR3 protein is CASSSAAQSSYEQYF. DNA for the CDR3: TGTGCCAGCAGCTCCGCGGCCCAAAGCTCCTACGAGCAGTACTTC.

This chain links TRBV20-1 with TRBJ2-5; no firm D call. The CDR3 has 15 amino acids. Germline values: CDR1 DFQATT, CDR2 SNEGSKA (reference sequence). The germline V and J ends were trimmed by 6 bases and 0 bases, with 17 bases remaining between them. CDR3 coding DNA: TGCAGTGCCCCAGAGCCGGGCTGGTACCAAGAGACCCAGTACTTC. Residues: CSAPEPGWYQETQYF.

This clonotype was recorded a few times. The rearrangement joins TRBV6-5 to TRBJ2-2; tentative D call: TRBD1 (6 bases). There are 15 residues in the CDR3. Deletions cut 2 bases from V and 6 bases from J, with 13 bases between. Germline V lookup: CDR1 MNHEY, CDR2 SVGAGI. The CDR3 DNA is TGTGCCAGCAGTTACAGCTCAGGGGCCCCCGGGGAGCTGTTTTTT. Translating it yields CASSYSSGAPGELFF.

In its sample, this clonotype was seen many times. CDR3 loop: CASSMGQGKETQYF. The CDR3 DNA reads as TGCGCCAGCAGCATGGGACAGGGGAAAGAGACCCAGTACTTC. J is TRBJ2-5 and V is TRBV5-1; 10 bases match TRBD1. This CDR3 is built from 14 residues. The junction had 3 bases not matched to a gene; V was cut back by 4 bases and J by 3 bases. Looked up from germline, CDR1 is SGHRS and CDR2 is YFSETQ.

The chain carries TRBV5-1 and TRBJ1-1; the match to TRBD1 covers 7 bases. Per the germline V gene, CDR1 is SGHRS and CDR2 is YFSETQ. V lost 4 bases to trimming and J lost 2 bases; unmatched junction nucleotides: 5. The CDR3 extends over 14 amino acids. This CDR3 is CASSGTVVNTEAFF. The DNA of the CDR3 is TGCGCCAGCAGCGGGACAGTGGTTAACACTGAAGCTTTCTTT. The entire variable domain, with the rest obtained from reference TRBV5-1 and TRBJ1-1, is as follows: KAGVTQTPRYLIKTRGQQVTLSCSPISGHRSVSWYQQTPGQGLQFLFEYFSETQRNKGNFPGRFSGRQFSNSRSEMNVSTLELGDSALYLCASSGTVVNTEAFFGQGTRLTVV.

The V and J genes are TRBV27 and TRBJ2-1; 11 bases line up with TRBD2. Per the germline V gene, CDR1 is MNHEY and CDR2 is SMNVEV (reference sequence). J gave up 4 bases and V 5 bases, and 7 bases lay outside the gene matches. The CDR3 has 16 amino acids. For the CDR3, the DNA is TGTGCCAGCAGTATGACCGGGACTAGCGGATACAATGAGCAGTTCTTC. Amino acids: CASSMTGTSGYNEQFF.

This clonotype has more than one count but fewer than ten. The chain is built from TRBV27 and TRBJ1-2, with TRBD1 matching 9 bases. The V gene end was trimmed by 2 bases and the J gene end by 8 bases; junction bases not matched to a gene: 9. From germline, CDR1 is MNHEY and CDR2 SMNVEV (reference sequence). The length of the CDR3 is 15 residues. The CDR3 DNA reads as TGTGCCAGCAGTTTAGACCGACAGGGGGTGAGAGGCTACACCTTC. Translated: CASSLDRQGVRGYTF.

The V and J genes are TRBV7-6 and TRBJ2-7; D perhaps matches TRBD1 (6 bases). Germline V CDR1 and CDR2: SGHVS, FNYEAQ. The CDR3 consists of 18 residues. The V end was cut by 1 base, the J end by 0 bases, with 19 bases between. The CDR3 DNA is TGTGCCAGCAGCTTAGGCATTCTTGGGCAGGGGAGCTCCTACGAGCAGTACTTC. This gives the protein CASSLGILGQGSSYEQYF.